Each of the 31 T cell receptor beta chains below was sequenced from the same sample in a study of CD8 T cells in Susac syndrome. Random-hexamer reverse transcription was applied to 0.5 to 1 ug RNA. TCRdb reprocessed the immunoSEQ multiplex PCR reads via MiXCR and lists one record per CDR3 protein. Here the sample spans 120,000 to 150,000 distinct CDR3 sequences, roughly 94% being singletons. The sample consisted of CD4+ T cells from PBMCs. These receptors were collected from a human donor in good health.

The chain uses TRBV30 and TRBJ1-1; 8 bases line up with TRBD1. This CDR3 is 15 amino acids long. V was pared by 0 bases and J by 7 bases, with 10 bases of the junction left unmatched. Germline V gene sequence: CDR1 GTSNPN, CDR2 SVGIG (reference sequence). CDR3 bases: TGTGCCTGGAGTGTACCCGGACAGGGAGGGGATGAAGCTTTCTTT. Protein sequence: CAWSVPGQGGDEAFF.

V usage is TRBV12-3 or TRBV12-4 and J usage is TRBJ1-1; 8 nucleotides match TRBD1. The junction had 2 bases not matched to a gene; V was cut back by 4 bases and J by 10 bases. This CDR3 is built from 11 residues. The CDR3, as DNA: TGTGCCAGCAGTTATACAGGGGGAGCTTTCTTT. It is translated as CASSYTGGAFF.

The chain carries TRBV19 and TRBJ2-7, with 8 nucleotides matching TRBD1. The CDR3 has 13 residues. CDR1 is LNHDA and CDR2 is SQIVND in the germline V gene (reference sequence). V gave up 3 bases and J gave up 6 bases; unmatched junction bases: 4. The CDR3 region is CASSIDRGGEQYF. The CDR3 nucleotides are TGTGCCAGTAGTATCGACAGGGGTGGCGAGCAGTACTTC.

The CDR3 bases are TGCGCCAGCAGCTTGAACAGTATAGGTTATGGCTACACCTTC. Translated: CASSLNSIGYGYTF. The V gene is TRBV5-1, the J gene TRBJ1-2; D is ambiguous. There are 14 residues in the CDR3. The germline V and J ends were trimmed by 1 base and 5 bases, with 12 bases remaining between them. The germline gives CDR1 SGHRS, CDR2 YFSETQ.

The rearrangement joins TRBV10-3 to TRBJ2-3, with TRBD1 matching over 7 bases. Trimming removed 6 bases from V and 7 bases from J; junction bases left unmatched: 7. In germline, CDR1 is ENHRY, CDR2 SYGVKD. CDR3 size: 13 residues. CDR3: CAIRNRGLHTQYF. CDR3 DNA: TGTGCCATCAGAAACAGGGGCCTTCATACGCAGTATTTT.

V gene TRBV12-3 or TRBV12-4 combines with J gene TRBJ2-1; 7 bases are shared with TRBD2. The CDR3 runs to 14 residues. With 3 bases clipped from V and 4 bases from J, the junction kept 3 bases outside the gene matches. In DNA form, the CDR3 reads TGTGCCAGCAGTTTCGCGGGAGAATACAATGAGCAGTTCTTC. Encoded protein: CASSFAGEYNEQFF.

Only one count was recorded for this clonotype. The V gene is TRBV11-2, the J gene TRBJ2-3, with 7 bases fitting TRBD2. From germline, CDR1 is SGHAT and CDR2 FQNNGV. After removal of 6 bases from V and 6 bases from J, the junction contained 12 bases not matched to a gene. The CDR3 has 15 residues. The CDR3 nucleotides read TGTGCCAGCAGGCGCATCGGCGGGAGTGAGGATACGCAGTATTTT. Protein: CASRRIGGSEDTQYF.

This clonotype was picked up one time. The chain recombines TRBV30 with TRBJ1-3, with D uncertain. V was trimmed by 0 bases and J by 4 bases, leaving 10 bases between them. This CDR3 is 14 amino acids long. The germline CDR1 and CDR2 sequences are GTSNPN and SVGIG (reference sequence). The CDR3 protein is CAWSVGRVGNTIYF. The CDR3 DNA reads TGTGCCTGGAGTGTGGGCCGGGTGGGAAACACCATATATTTT.

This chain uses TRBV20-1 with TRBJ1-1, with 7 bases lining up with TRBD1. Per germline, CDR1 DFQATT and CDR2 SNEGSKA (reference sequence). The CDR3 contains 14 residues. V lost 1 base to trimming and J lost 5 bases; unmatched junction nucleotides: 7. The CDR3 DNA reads TGCAGTGCTAGAGCATTACAGGGGAGGACTGAAGCTTTCTTT. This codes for CSARALQGRTEAFF.

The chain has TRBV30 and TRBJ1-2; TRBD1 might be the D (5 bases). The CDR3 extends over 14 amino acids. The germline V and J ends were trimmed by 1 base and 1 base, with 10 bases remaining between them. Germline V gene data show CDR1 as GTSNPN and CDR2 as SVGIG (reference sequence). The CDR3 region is CAWSGGFNNYGYTF. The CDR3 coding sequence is TGTGCCTGGAGTGGGGGGTTTAATAACTATGGCTACACCTTC.

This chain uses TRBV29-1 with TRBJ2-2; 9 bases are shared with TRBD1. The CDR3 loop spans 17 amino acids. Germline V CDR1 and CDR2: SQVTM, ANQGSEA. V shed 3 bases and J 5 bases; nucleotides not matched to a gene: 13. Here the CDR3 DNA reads TGCAGCGTTGAGATTCTAGCCTCCGGGACAGGGACCGGGGAGCTGTTTTTT. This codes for CSVEILASGTGTGELFF.

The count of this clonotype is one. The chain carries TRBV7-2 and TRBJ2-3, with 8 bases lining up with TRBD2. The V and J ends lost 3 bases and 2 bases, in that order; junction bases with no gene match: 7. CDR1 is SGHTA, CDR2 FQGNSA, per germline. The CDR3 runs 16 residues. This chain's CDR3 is CASSLLAGFTTDTQYF. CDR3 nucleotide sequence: TGTGCCAGCAGCTTGCTAGCGGGCTTTACCACAGATACGCAGTATTTT.

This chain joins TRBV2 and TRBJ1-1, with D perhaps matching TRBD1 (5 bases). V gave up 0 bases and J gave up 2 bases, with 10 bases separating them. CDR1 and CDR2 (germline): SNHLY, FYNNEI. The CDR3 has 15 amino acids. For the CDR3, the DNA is TGTGCCAGCAGTGAAGCGCCGGGGGGAAACACTGAAGCTTTCTTT. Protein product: CASSEAPGGNTEAFF.

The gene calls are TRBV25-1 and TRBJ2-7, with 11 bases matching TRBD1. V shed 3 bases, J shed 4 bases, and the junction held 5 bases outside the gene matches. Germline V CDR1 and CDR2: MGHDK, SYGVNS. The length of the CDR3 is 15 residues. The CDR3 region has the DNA TGTGCCAGCAGTGATCCAGGACAGGGGGCATACGAGCAGTACTTC. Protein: CASSDPGQGAYEQYF.

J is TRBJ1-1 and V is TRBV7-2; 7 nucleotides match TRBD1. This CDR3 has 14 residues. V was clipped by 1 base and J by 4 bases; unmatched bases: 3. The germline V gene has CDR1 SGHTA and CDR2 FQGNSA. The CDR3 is CASSLGQGSTEAFF. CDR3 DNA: TGTGCCAGCAGCTTAGGACAGGGAAGCACTGAAGCTTTCTTT.

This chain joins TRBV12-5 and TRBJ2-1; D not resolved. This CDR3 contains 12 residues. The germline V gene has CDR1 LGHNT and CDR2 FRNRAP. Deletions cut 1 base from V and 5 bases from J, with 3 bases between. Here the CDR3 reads CASGLADNEQFF. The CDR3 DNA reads TGTGCTAGTGGTTTGGCAGACAATGAGCAGTTCTTC.

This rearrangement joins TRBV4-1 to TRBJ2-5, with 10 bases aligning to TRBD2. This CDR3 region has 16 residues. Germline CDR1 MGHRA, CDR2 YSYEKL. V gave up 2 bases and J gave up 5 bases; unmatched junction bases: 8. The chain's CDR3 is CASSQRAAGGRETQYF. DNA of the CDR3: TGCGCCAGCAGCCAAAGGGCAGCGGGAGGGCGGGAGACCCAGTACTTC.

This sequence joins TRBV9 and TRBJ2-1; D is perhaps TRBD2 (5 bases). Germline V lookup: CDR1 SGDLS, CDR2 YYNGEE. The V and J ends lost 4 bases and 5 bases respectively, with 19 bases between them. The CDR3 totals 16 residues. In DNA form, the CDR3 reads TGTGCCAGCAGCCTGTCCCTCGGCGGGCTTGACAATGAGCAGTTCTTC. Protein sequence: CASSLSLGGLDNEQFF.

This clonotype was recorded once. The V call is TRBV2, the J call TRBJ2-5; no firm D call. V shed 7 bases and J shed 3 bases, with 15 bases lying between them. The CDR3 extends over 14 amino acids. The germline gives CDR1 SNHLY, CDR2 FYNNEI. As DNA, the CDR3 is TGTGCCAGCAATCGCGAACGCTTCGAAGAGACCCAGTACTTC. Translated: CASNRERFEETQYF.

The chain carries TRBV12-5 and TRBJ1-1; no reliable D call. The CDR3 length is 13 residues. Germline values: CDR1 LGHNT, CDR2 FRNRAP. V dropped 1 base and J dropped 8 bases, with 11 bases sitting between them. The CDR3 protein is CASGLEDVREAFF. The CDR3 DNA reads TGTGCTAGTGGTTTGGAAGACGTACGAGAAGCTTTCTTT. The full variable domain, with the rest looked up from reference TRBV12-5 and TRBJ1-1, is DARVTQTPRHKVTEMGQEVTMRCQPILGHNTVFWYRQTMMQGLELLAYFRNRAPLDDSGMPKDRFSAEMPDATLATLKIQPSEPRDSAVYFCASGLEDVREAFFGQGTRLTVV.

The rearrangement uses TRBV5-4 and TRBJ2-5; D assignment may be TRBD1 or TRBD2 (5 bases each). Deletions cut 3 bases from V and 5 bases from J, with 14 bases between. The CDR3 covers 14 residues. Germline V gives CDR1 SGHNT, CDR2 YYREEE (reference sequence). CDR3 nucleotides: TGTGCCAGCAGCTCATGGGGGACCTGGGAGACCCAGTACTTC. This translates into CASSSWGTWETQYF. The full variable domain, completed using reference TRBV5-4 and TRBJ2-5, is ETGVTQSPTHLIKTRGQQVTLRCSSQSGHNTVSWYQQALGQGPQFIFQYYREEENGRGNFPPRFSGLQFPNYSSELNVNALELDDSALYLCASSSWGTWETQYFGPGTRLLVL.

The CDR3 protein is CASSLPSSGRGGSYEQYF. As DNA, the CDR3 is TGCGCCAGCAGTCTCCCTTCTAGCGGGAGGGGAGGCTCCTACGAGCAGTACTTC. The chain uses TRBV23-1 and TRBJ2-7, with 12 bases lining up with TRBD2. TRBV23-1 is filed as an ORF, its function uncertain. With 4 bases clipped from V and 0 bases from J, the junction kept 10 bases outside the gene matches. The CDR3 extends over 18 amino acids.

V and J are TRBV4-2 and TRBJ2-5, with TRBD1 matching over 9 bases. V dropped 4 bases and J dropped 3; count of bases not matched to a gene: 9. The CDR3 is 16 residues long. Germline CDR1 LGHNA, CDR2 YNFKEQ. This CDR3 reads CASSLNRGRMEETQYF. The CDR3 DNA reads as TGTGCCAGCAGCCTAAACAGGGGGCGCATGGAAGAGACCCAGTACTTC.

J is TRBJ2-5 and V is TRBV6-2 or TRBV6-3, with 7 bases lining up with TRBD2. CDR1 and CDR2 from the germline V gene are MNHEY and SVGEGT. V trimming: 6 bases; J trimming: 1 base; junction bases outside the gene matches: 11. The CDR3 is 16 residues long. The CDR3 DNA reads TGTGCCAGCAGACCGACGACTAGCTGGGGCCAAGAGACCCAGTACTTC. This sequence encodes CASRPTTSWGQETQYF.

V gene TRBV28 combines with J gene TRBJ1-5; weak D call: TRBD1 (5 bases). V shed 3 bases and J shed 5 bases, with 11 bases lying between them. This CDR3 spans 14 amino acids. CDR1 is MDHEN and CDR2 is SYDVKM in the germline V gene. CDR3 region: CASSLGLPYQPQHF. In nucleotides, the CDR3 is TGTGCCAGCAGTTTGGGACTGCCGTATCAGCCCCAGCATTTT.

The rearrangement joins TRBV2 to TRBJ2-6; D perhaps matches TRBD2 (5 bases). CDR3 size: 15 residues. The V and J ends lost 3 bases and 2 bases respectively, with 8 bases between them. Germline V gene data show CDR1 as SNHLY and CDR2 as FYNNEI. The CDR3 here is CASSERAAGANVLTF. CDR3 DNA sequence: TGTGCCAGCAGTGAGAGGGCTGCTGGGGCCAACGTCCTGACTTTC.

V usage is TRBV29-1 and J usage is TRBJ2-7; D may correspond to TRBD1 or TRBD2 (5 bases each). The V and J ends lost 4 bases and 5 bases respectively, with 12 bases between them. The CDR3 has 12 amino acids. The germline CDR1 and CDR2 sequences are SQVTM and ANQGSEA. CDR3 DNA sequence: TGCAGCGTTGGGGACCTTGGGGACGAGCAGTACTTC. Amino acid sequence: CSVGDLGDEQYF.

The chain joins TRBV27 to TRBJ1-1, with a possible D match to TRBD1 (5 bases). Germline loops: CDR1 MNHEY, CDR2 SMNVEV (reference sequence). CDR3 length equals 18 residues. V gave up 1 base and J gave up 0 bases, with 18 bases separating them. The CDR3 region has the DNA TGTGCCAGCAGTTTATTGGGGGTGTTAGGACATTTGAACACTGAAGCTTTCTTT. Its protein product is CASSLLGVLGHLNTEAFF.

CDR3 amino acids: CASSRASGRGTDTQYF. DNA for the CDR3: TGTGCCAGCTCACGGGCTAGCGGGAGAGGGACAGATACGCAGTATTTT. The chain has TRBV18 and TRBJ2-3, with 10 bases fitting TRBD2. V shed 4 bases and J 3 bases; nucleotides not matched to a gene: 7. Looked up from germline, CDR1 is KGHSH and CDR2 is LQKENI. This CDR3 is 16 amino acids long.

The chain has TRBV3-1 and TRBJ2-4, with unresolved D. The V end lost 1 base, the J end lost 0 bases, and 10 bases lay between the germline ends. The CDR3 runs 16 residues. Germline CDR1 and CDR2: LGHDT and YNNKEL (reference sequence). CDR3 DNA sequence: TGTGCCAGCAGCCAAGTGGTAGGGCTAGCCAAAAACATTCAGTACTTC. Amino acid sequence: CASSQVVGLAKNIQYF.

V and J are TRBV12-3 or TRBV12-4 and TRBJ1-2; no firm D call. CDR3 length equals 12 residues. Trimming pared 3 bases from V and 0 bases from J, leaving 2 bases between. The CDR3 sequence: CASSFPNYGYTF. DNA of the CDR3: TGTGCCAGCAGTTTCCCTAACTATGGCTACACCTTC.